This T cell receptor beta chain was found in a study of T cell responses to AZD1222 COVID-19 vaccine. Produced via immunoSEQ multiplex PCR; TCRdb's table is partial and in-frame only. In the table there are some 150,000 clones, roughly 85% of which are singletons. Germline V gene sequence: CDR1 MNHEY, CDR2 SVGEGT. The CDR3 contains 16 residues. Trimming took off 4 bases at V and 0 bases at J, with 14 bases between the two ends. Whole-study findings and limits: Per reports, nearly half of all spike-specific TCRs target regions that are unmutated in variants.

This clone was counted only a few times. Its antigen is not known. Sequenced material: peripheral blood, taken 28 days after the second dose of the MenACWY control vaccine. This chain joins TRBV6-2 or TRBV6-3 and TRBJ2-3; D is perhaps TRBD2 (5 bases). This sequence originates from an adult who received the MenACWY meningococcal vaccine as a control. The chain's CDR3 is CASSSLGRTSTDTQYF. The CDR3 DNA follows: TGTGCCAGCAGTTCCCTTGGGCGGACTAGCACAGATACGCAGTATTTT.